Presented here are 22 T cell receptor beta chains from one specimen sequenced in a study of a mutant IDH1 vaccine in newly diagnosed glioma. These receptors have no identified antigens. Method: immunoSEQ multiplex PCR; TCRdb's copy keeps in-frame clones and lacks some. The profile shows some 54,000 clones, about 91% of them singletons. Documented time point: week 11, during vaccination. Every single dose of the vaccine, 300 ug of mutant IDH1 20-mer peptide, came with topical imiquimod. Sequenced material: PBMCs, taken from a glioma patient whose treatment included an IDH1 peptide vaccine. These receptor sequences come from a man aged 50 to 59 with glioma.

Points on this clone: The junction and the germline gene differ at one end; a read error may be behind it. V gene TRBV5-1 combines with J gene TRBJ2-3, with a weak D call TRBD1 (5 bases). This CDR3 contains 15 residues. CDR1 and CDR2 from the germline V gene are SGHRS and YFSETQ. In nucleotides, the CDR3 is TGCGCCAGCAGCTTGGCCGTCGGCGAGACAGATGCGCAGTATTTT. This translates into CASSLAVGETDAQYF.

J is TRBJ1-4 and V is TRBV9; 10 positions agree with TRBD1. The CDR3 runs 15 residues. The germline V gene has CDR1 SGDLS and CDR2 YYNGEE. After removal of 3 bases from V and 6 bases from J, the junction contained 5 bases not matched to a gene. The DNA for the CDR3 is TGTGCCAGCAGCGAGACAGGGGGCCTTTATGAAAAACTGTTTTTT. Translated: CASSETGGLYEKLFF.

V is TRBV19 and J is TRBJ1-5, with D possibly matching TRBD1 (6 bases). The V gene lost 4 bases and the J gene lost 6 bases, with 13 bases spanning the gap. The CDR3 consists of 14 residues. Per germline, CDR1 LNHDA and CDR2 SQIVND (reference sequence). CDR3: CASSTPGGPQPQHF. CDR3 nucleotide sequence: TGTGCCAGTAGTACCCCGGGGGGGCCTCAGCCCCAGCATTTT.

The chain uses TRBV4-1 and TRBJ2-1, with D hard to call. Trimming cost V 1 base and J 4 bases, with 5 bases left between them. Germline V gene lookup returns CDR1 MGHRA and CDR2 YSYEKL. This CDR3 is built from 13 residues. The DNA of the CDR3 is TGCGCCAGCAGCCAAGCCTCGTACAATGAGCAGTTCTTC. Its protein product is CASSQASYNEQFF.

The chain joins TRBV6-5 to TRBJ2-5; TRBD2 matches at 11 bases. With 6 bases clipped from V and 4 bases from J, the junction kept 4 bases outside the gene matches. The CDR3 has 14 residues. Germline V gene sequence: CDR1 MNHEY, CDR2 SVGAGI. The CDR3 sequence: CASSAGLAGETQYF. CDR3 coding DNA: TGTGCCAGCAGCGCTGGACTAGCGGGAGAGACCCAGTACTTC.

The genes are TRBV19 and TRBJ2-5; no clear D gene. This CDR3 spans 13 amino acids. V lost 3 bases and J 1 base, leaving 6 bases between the germline ends. Germline values: CDR1 LNHDA, CDR2 SQIVND (reference sequence). This chain's CDR3 is CASSIRTQETQYF. The CDR3 DNA is TGTGCCAGTAGTATTAGGACCCAAGAGACCCAGTACTTC.

This rearrangement joins TRBV5-5 to TRBJ1-6; D is ambiguous. V lost 3 bases and J lost 10, with 11 bases in between. This CDR3 region has 13 residues. From germline, CDR1 is SGHKS and CDR2 YYEKEE (reference sequence). The CDR3 nucleotides are TGTGCCAGCAGCTCCGCCGGGAGCTCACCCCTCCACTTT. Its protein is CASSSAGSSPLHF.

The CDR3 loop is CASSQDLGEGGYEQYF. Here the CDR3 DNA reads TGTGCCAGCAGCCAAGATCTGGGGGAAGGTGGTTACGAGCAGTACTTC. The V call is TRBV14, the J call TRBJ2-7, with D possibly called TRBD1 or TRBD2 (5 bases each). The CDR3 is 16 residues long. With 0 bases removed from V and 4 bases from J, the gap between germline ends came to 16 bases. Germline-derived CDR1 and CDR2 are SGHDN and FVKESK.

This clone was seen only once. The chain joins TRBV19 to TRBJ2-6; D might be TRBD1 (5 bases). The CDR3 is 16 amino acids. The germline gives CDR1 LNHDA, CDR2 SQIVND (reference sequence). V shed 4 bases and J shed 0 bases, with 10 bases lying between them. The CDR3 reads CASSKSRVSGANVLTF. In DNA form, the CDR3 reads TGTGCCAGTAGTAAATCCAGGGTCTCTGGGGCCAACGTCCTGACTTTC.

The CDR3 here is CASSLTWPGGPYEQFF. The CDR3 region has the DNA TGTGCCAGCAGTTTAACCTGGCCGGGGGGGCCCTATGAGCAGTTCTTC. The J gene is TRBJ2-1, the V gene TRBV27; 8 bases line up with TRBD2. The V gene's germline CDR1 is MNHEY and CDR2 SMNVEV (reference sequence). The ends lost 2 bases at V and 8 bases at J; junction bases unmatched: 11. There are 16 residues in the CDR3.

The V gene is TRBV4-1, the J gene TRBJ2-7, with a weak D call TRBD2 (7 bases). The CDR3 runs 15 residues. Deletions cut 0 bases from V and 3 bases from J, with 12 bases between. Per germline, CDR1 MGHRA and CDR2 YSYEKL. Here the CDR3 reads CASSQEQGGGYEQYF. CDR3 nucleotides: TGCGCCAGCAGCCAAGAACAGGGAGGGGGCTACGAGCAGTACTTC.

The gene calls are TRBV5-6 and TRBJ2-1; 9 nucleotides agree with TRBD2. The CDR3 has 16 amino acids. CDR1 SGHDT and CDR2 YYEEEE come from the germline V gene. J lost 6 bases, V lost 3 bases, and 10 bases had no gene match. The CDR3 spells CASSSLLAGPLNEQFF. Written as DNA, the CDR3 is TGTGCCAGCAGCTCTCTACTAGCGGGTCCCCTCAATGAGCAGTTCTTC.

The chain is built from TRBV4-3 and TRBJ1-5; TRBD1 might be the D (5 bases). Deletions cut 0 bases from V and 4 bases from J, with 10 bases between. From germline, CDR1 is LGHNA and CDR2 YSLEER. This CDR3 is built from 15 residues. The DNA of the CDR3 is TGCGCCAGCAGCCAAGATCGGGCAGGGAATCAGCCCCAGCATTTT. Translation gives CASSQDRAGNQPQHF.

DNA for the CDR3: TGTGCCAGCAGCTCCTTCCTTTGGACAGGGCCTCGTTGGTCCTACGAGCAGTACTTC. It translates to CASSSFLWTGPRWSYEQYF. This chain uses TRBV7-6 with TRBJ2-7, with 8 bases fitting TRBD1. The V segment lost 4 bases and the J segment 1 base; nucleotides outside the gene matches: 18. Germline V gene sequence: CDR1 SGHVS, CDR2 FNYEAQ. This CDR3 region has 19 residues. The full variable domain, in which reference TRBV7-6 and TRBJ2-7 provide the parts outside the CDR3, is GAGVSQSPRYKVTKRGQDVALRCDPISGHVSLYWYRQALGQGPEFLTYFNYEAQQDKSGLPNDRFSAERPEGSISTLTIQRTEQRDSAMYRCASSSFLWTGPRWSYEQYFGPGTRLTVT.

CDR3 DNA: TGCGCCAGCAGCCGAGGGACTAGCGGGCTCACCGGGGAGCTGTTTTTT. Residues: CASSRGTSGLTGELFF. The chain is built from TRBV4-3 and TRBJ2-2; 12 positions match TRBD2. The CDR3 spans 16 residues. Germline V gene lookup returns CDR1 LGHNA and CDR2 YSLEER. The ends lost 4 bases at V and 4 bases at J; junction bases unmatched: 4.

This sequence joins TRBV4-1 and TRBJ2-7; the match to TRBD1 covers 10 bases. The CDR3 is made up of 13 amino acids. The V gene's germline CDR1 is MGHRA and CDR2 YSYEKL. The junction had 3 bases not matched to a gene; V was cut back by 4 bases and J by 6 bases. The chain's CDR3 is CASSLGQGGEQYF. The CDR3 DNA sequence: TGCGCCAGCAGCCTCGGACAGGGGGGCGAGCAGTACTTC.

The chain uses TRBV21-1 and TRBJ2-7; TRBD1 is the table's D call and was not checked against the DNA. TRBV21-1 is a recognized pseudogene. The CDR3 has 15 amino acids. The CDR3: CASSKDLRDTYEQYF. In nucleotides, the CDR3 is TGTGCCAGCAGCAAAGATCTCAGGGATACCTACGAGCAGTACTTC.

This chain uses TRBV29-1 with TRBJ1-2, with D tentatively TRBD1 (5 bases). The germline V and J ends were trimmed by 4 bases and 13 bases, with 19 bases remaining between them. The CDR3 spans 12 residues. Germline V gene data show CDR1 as SQVTM and CDR2 as ANQGSEA. As DNA, the CDR3 is TGCAGCGTTGGCGACAGCGGCTTCGAGGGCACCTTC. Protein sequence: CSVGDSGFEGTF.

This chain links TRBV19 with TRBJ1-1; D is unclear. Germline V gene data show CDR1 as LNHDA and CDR2 as SQIVND (reference sequence). Trimming removed 7 bases from V and 4 bases from J, with 10 bases in between. This CDR3 region has 12 residues. The DNA of the CDR3 is TGTGCCAGTAAGGCGGTTGGCACTGAAGCTTTCTTT. Encoded protein: CASKAVGTEAFF. Complete variable domain (other parts from reference TRBV19 and TRBJ1-1): DGGITQSPKYLFRKEGQNVTLSCEQNLNHDAMYWYRQDPGQGLRLIYYSQIVNDFQKGDIAEGYSVSREKKESFPLTVTSAQKNPTAFYLCASKAVGTEAFFGQGTRLTVV.

The rearrangement joins TRBV18 to TRBJ2-7, with D possibly matching TRBD1 (6 bases). Germline loops: CDR1 KGHSH, CDR2 LQKENI. Trimming shortened V by 0 bases and J by 6 bases, and 9 bases separated the two germline ends. The CDR3 is made up of 13 amino acids. The CDR3 protein is CASSPPARGEQYF. CDR3 nucleotide sequence: TGTGCCAGCTCACCACCGGCCAGGGGCGAGCAGTACTTC. The variable domain in full, completed from reference TRBV18 and TRBJ2-7, reads NAGVMQNPRHLVRRRGQEARLRCSPMKGHSHVYWYRQLPEEGLKFMVYLQKENIIDESGMPKERFSAEFPKEGPSILRIQQVVRGDSAAYFCASSPPARGEQYFGPGTRLTVT.

The chain joins TRBV11-2 to TRBJ2-5, with a weak D call TRBD1 (5 bases). V was clipped by 6 bases and J by 1 base, with 18 bases between them. Germline V gene data show CDR1 as SGHAT and CDR2 as FQNNGV. The CDR3 has 16 amino acids. CDR3 region: CASSRRAGSFQETQYF. CDR3 bases: TGTGCCAGCAGTCGAAGGGCAGGGTCTTTCCAAGAGACCCAGTACTTC. The variable domain in full, with the rest retrieved from reference TRBV11-2 and TRBJ2-5, is EAGVAQSPRYKIIEKRQSVAFWCNPISGHATLYWYQQILGQGPKLLIQFQNNGVVDDSQLPKDRFSAERLKGVDSTLKIQPAKLEDSAVYLCASSRRAGSFQETQYFGPGTRLLVL.

The chain carries TRBV4-2 and TRBJ2-1; TRBD2 aligns across 8 bases. This CDR3 comprises 16 residues. V was pared by 0 bases and J by 4 bases, with 5 bases of the junction left unmatched. CDR1 and CDR2 (germline): LGHNA, YNFKEQ. CDR3 in DNA: TGTGCCAGCAGCCAAGATCCCGGACTAGCTTACAATGAGCAGTTCTTC. Encoded protein: CASSQDPGLAYNEQFF.